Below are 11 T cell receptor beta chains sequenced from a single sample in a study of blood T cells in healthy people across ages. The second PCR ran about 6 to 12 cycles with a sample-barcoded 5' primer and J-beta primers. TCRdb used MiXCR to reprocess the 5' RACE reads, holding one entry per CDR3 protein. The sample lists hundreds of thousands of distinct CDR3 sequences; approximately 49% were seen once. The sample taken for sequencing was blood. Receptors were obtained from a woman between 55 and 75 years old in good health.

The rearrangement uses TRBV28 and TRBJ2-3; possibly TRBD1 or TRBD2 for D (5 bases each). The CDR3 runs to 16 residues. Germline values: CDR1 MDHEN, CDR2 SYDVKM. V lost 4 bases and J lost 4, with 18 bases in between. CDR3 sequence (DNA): TGTGCCAGCAGTTCCCGGGACCCTATCCGCTCAGATACGCAGTATTTT. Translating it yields CASSSRDPIRSDTQYF.

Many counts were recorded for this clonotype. This CDR3 reads CSVEDPVYEQYF. CDR3 in DNA: TGCAGCGTTGAAGATCCCGTCTACGAGCAGTACTTC. This chain links TRBV29-1 with TRBJ2-7; unclear D gene. CDR1 is SQVTM, CDR2 ANQGSEA, per germline. Deletions cut 0 bases from V and 3 bases from J, with 6 bases between. The CDR3 is 12 residues long.

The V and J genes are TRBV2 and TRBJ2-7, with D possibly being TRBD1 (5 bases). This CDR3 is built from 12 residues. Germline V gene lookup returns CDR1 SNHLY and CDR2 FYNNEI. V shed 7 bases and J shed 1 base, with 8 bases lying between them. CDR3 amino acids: CASKDISYEQYF. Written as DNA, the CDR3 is TGTGCCAGCAAGGACATTTCCTACGAGCAGTACTTC.

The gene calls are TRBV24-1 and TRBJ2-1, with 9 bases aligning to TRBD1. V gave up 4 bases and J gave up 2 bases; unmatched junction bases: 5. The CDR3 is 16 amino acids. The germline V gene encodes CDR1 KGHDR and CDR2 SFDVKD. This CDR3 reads CATSEFDRGTYNEQFF. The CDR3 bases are TGTGCCACCAGTGAATTCGACAGGGGGACCTACAATGAGCAGTTCTTC.

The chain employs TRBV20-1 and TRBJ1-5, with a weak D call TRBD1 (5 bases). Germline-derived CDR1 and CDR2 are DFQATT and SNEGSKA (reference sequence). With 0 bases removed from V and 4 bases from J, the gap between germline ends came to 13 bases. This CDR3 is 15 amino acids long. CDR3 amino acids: CSARDGLTVNQPQHF. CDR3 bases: TGCAGTGCTAGAGATGGGTTGACAGTAAATCAGCCCCAGCATTTT.

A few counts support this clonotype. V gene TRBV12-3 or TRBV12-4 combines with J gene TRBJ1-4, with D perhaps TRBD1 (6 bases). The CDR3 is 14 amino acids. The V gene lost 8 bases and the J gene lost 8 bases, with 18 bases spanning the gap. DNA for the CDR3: TGTGCCAGCCGAGACGAGGGGGTGACGGAAAAACTGTTTTTT. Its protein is CASRDEGVTEKLFF.

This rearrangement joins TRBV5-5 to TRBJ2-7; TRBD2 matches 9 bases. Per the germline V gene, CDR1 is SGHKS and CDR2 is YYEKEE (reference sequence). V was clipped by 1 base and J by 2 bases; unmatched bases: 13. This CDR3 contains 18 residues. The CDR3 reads CASSLWRTIGTSPYEQYF. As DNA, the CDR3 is TGTGCCAGCAGCTTGTGGCGAACTATTGGGACTAGCCCCTACGAGCAGTACTTC.

CDR3 protein: CSASGGGYTQYF. The CDR3 DNA is TGCAGTGCTAGCGGGGGGGGTTATACGCAGTATTTT. The rearrangement links TRBV20-1 to TRBJ2-3; 8 bases match TRBD2. Germline CDR1 reads DFQATT; CDR2 reads SNEGSKA (reference sequence). This CDR3 is 12 amino acids long. Losses at the gene ends were 3 bases for V and 7 bases for J; bases not matched to a gene: 3.

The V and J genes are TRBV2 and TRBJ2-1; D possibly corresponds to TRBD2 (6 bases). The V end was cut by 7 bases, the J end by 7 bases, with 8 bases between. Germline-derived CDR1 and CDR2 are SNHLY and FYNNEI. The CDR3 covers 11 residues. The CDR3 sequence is CASNRENEQFF. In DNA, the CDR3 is TGTGCCAGCAATCGGGAGAATGAGCAGTTCTTC.

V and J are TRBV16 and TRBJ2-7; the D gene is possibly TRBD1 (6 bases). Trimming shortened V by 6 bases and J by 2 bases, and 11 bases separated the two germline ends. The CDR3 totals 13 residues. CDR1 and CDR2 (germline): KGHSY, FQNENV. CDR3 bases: TGTGCCAGCAGAAAGACAGGACCCTACGAGCAGTACTTC. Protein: CASRKTGPYEQYF.

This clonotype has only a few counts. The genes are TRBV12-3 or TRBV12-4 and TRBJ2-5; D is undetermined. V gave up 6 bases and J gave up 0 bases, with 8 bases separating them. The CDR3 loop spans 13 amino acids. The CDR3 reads CASRLNNQETQYF. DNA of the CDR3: TGTGCCAGCAGGCTTAACAACCAAGAGACCCAGTACTTC.